This passage covers 23 T cell receptor beta chains from one sample sequenced in a study of read filtering for tumor transcriptome and immune sequencing. From roughly 390 ng of RNA, a library with molecular barcoded alpha/delta and beta/gamma adaptors was made. TCRdb re-called the reads with MiXCR, one entry per CDR3 protein. The table records about 5,600 distinct CDR3 sequences, about 20% of them present only once. The sequenced material came from a population of CD138-negative cells sorted from bone marrow. These receptors were collected from a donor at least 40 years old with multiple myeloma.

This clonotype was observed many times. This chain links TRBV6-1 with TRBJ2-1, with D possibly being TRBD2 (5 bases). This CDR3 spans 14 amino acids. In germline, CDR1 is MNHNS, CDR2 SASEGT. Trimming took off 0 bases at V and 7 bases at J, with 10 bases between the two ends. CDR3 loop: CASSEARAPNEQFF. The CDR3 DNA reads as TGTGCCAGCAGTGAAGCGCGGGCTCCGAATGAGCAGTTCTTC.

Remarks on this clonotype: This probably arose from a read error, given a far larger clone one base away. The gene calls are TRBV6-6 and TRBJ2-6, with D possibly matching TRBD1 (5 bases). The V gene's germline CDR1 is MNHNY and CDR2 SVGAGI (reference sequence). This CDR3 is 16 amino acids long. The chain's CDR3 is CASSATAPSGANVPTF. CDR3 DNA sequence: TGTGCCAGCAGTGCGACAGCCCCCTCTGGGGCCAACGTCCCGACTTTC.

The CDR3 bases are TGTGCCAGCAGTTTCGCGGTACTGACCTACCAGCCGTACTTC. It encodes CASSFAVLTYQPYF. The rearrangement uses TRBV12-3 or TRBV12-4 and TRBJ2-7; D gene ambiguous. With 3 bases removed from V and 12 bases from J, the gap between germline ends came to 21 bases. CDR3 length: 14 amino acids.

This clonotype has ten or more counts. The gene calls are TRBV2 and TRBJ2-1, with D hard to call. V lost 7 bases and J lost 13, with 11 bases in between. Germline V gene sequence: CDR1 SNHLY, CDR2 FYNNEI. The CDR3 loop spans 10 amino acids. The CDR3, as DNA: TGTGCCAGCAATACTCTCCGCCAGTTCTTC. Translation gives CASNTLRQFF.

Comment on this clonotype: This probably arose from a read error, given a far larger clone one base away. The V and J genes are TRBV5-1 and TRBJ2-2; 8 bases are shared with TRBD1. After removal of 5 bases from V and 5 bases from J, the junction contained 8 bases not matched to a gene. There are 15 residues in the CDR3. The germline V gene has CDR1 SGHRS and CDR2 YFSETQ. CDR3 region: CASRQQGAGTGELFF. The CDR3 DNA follows: TGCGCCAGCAGACAGCAGGGGGCCGGAACCGGGGAGCTGTTTTTT.

A note on this clonotype: This likely reflects a read error, since a far larger clone is one base away. This chain uses TRBV20-1 with TRBJ1-1; D is uncertain. Near its end, the DNA agrees better with TRBJ1-6, so the J call may be wrong. This CDR3 spans 14 amino acids. Germline CDR1 DFQATT, CDR2 SNEGSKA (reference sequence). The CDR3 DNA reads as TGCAGTGCTAGGTCACAAAGTGGTAATACACCCCTCCACTTT. Protein product: CSARSQSGNTPLHF.

As regards this clonotype: This likely stems from a read error, as it lies one base from a far larger clone. The V and J genes are TRBV7-8 and TRBJ2-5, with a tentative D call TRBD1 (5 bases). The CDR3 has 14 residues. Germline CDR1 SGHVS, CDR2 FQNEAQ. The CDR3 bases are TGTGCCAGCGGCTTAGATCAAGGGGCAGAGACCCAGTACTTC. This translates into CASGLDQGAETQYF.

Points on this clonotype: Its ends do not fully match the called genes, so a read error is possible. The V call is TRBV6-2 or TRBV6-3, the J call TRBJ2-5, with D tentatively TRBD2 (5 bases). Germline loops: CDR1 MNHEY, CDR2 SVGEGT. The CDR3 covers 11 residues. CDR3 nucleotide sequence: TGTGCCAGCAGTTACTGGGAGACCCTGTACTTC. Translated: CASSYWETLYF.

This clonotype is labeled as medium-sized. The chain recombines TRBV5-1 with TRBJ1-4, with TRBD1 identical over 7 bases. Germline CDR1 reads SGHRS; CDR2 reads YFSETQ. Unmatched junction bases numbered 5, after V lost 3 bases and J lost 0 bases. This CDR3 has 16 residues. DNA for the CDR3: TGCGCCAGCAGCTATACAGGGGCTTCAACTAATGAAAAACTGTTTTTT. It codes for CASSYTGASTNEKLFF.

This clonotype was observed many times. The V and J genes are TRBV5-4 and TRBJ2-2; possible D gene TRBD2, 5 bases. Trimming took off 2 bases at V and 6 bases at J, with 14 bases between the two ends. The CDR3 runs 15 residues. The V gene's germline CDR1 is SGHNT and CDR2 YYREEE (reference sequence). The CDR3 bases are TGTGCCAGCAGCTTAACTTCCGGGAAATCCGGGGAGCTGTTTTTT. Translating it yields CASSLTSGKSGELFF.

This clonotype showed up just a few times. This likely stems from a read error, as it lies one base from a far larger clone. V usage is TRBV28 and J usage is TRBJ1-6; D is unresolved. The CDR3 has 13 residues. Germline CDR1 reads MDHEN; CDR2 reads SYDVKM. CDR3 coding DNA: TGTGCCAGCAGACTTACCCCCGGCACTGAAGCTTCCTTT. Translation: CASRLTPGTEASF.

In this sample, this clonotype turned up a few times. V usage is TRBV9 and J usage is TRBJ1-4; no definite D call. V was shortened by 4 bases and J by 6 bases, with 16 bases between the two germline ends. The CDR3 is made up of 15 amino acids. Germline V CDR1 and CDR2: SGDLS, YYNGEE. The CDR3 coding sequence is TGTGCCAGCAGCTTCGCCGGGATAGGCGATGAAAAACTGTTTTTT. Protein sequence: CASSFAGIGDEKLFF.

As for this clonotype: One base away lies a much larger clone, so this may be a sequencing read error. The chain carries TRBV7-8 and TRBJ2-1, with 15 bases aligning to TRBD2. Trimming took 0 bases from V and 12 from J; bases not matched to a gene: 12. Looked up from germline, CDR1 is SGHVS and CDR2 is FQNEAQ. The CDR3 length is 18 residues. CDR3 DNA: TGTGCCAGCAGCTTAGCGCCCAGGACTAGCGGGAGGGGTGATGGGCAGTTCTTC. This codes for CASSLAPRTSGRGDGQFF.

This clonotype was counted many times. The chain carries TRBV18 and TRBJ2-7; D tentatively reads TRBD1 or TRBD2 (5 bases each). This CDR3 is 12 amino acids long. The V and J ends lost 2 bases and 5 bases respectively, with 7 bases between them. CDR1 is KGHSH and CDR2 is LQKENI in the germline V gene. The CDR3 reads CASSPRGDEQYF. The CDR3 DNA is TGTGCCAGCTCACCAAGAGGGGACGAGCAGTACTTC.

Of note for this clonotype: Here the CDR3 omits its conserved ending phenylalanine or tryptophan, so a read error is the likely source. The CDR3 region is CASSFSSGPNEQFY. The CDR3 DNA is TGTGCCAGCAGCTTCTCTAGCGGGCCCAATGAGCAGTTCTAC. The chain employs TRBV7-8 and TRBJ2-1, with 8 bases identical to TRBD2. The ends lost 3 bases at V and 6 bases at J; junction bases unmatched: 4. The CDR3 extends over 14 amino acids. CDR1 is SGHVS and CDR2 is FQNEAQ in the germline V gene.

This chain connects TRBV20-1 to TRBJ1-4; 9 bases agree with TRBD1. Trimming removed 3 bases from V and 8 bases from J; junction bases left unmatched: 4. The germline V gene has CDR1 DFQATT and CDR2 SNEGSKA (reference sequence). This CDR3 is 13 amino acids long. In nucleotides, the CDR3 is TGCAGTGCTAGGGGGACAGGGATCGAAAAACTGTTTTTT. This encodes CSARGTGIEKLFF.

About this clonotype: Its ends do not fully match the called genes, so a read error is possible. This chain uses TRBV20-1 with TRBJ2-4; D might be TRBD1 or TRBD2, each matching 5 bases. Germline V gene sequence: CDR1 DFQATT, CDR2 SNEGSKA (reference sequence). The CDR3 has 17 residues. CDR3 coding DNA: TGCAGTGCTAGAGATGGGGCAGTGAGTCTAGCCAAAAACATCCAGTACTTC. Protein product: CSARDGAVSLAKNIQYF.

This clonotype was seen at least ten times. The V and J genes are TRBV29-1 and TRBJ1-1; possibly TRBD1 for D (5 bases). V dropped 7 bases and J dropped 4 bases, with 16 bases sitting between them. Looked up from germline, CDR1 is SQVTM and CDR2 is ANQGSEA. CDR3 length: 13 amino acids. CDR3 loop: CSAGTGTGTEAFF. In DNA form, the CDR3 reads TGCAGCGCGGGCACAGGCACGGGCACTGAAGCTTTCTTT.

Many counts were recorded for this clonotype. The chain carries TRBV4-3 and TRBJ2-2, with 7 bases lining up with TRBD1. CDR3 length: 14 amino acids. In germline, CDR1 is LGHNA, CDR2 YSLEER. V lost 0 bases to trimming and J lost 6 bases; unmatched junction nucleotides: 1. This CDR3 reads CASSQDQGAGELFF. DNA for the CDR3: TGCGCCAGCAGCCAAGATCAGGGGGCCGGGGAGCTGTTTTTT.

As regards this clonotype: A far larger clone is off by one base, so a read error is likely. The rearrangement links TRBV7-9 to TRBJ2-2; D uncertain. Trimming removed 5 bases at V and 2 bases at J, with 15 bases between. The CDR3 is 16 amino acids. Germline V gene sequence: CDR1 SEHNR, CDR2 FQNEAQ (reference sequence). In DNA form, the CDR3 reads TGTGCCAGCAGCCACGATACCCTCCTAAACACCGGGGAGCTGTTTTTT. Encoded protein: CASSHDTLLNTGELFF.

Turning to this clonotype: A junction end diverges from the germline sequence, so it may reflect a read error. V usage is TRBV6-5 and J usage is TRBJ2-7, with D uncertain. Germline CDR1 MNHEY, CDR2 SVGAGI. CDR3 length equals 13 residues. The CDR3 DNA is TGTGCCAGCAGTGGTCCGGGTTCCTACGGGCAGTACTTC. Protein product: CASSGPGSYGQYF.

This clonotype was detected a few times. The V call is TRBV18, the J call TRBJ1-1; D perhaps matches TRBD1 (6 bases). Germline V gene data show CDR1 as KGHSH and CDR2 as LQKENI. V was shortened by 6 bases and J by 1 base, with 15 bases between the two germline ends. The CDR3 is 15 residues long. The CDR3 reads CASSFLPDRNTEAFF. Written as DNA, the CDR3 is TGTGCCAGCTCTTTTTTACCGGACAGGAACACTGAAGCTTTCTTT.

This clonotype showed up many times. This chain links TRBV23-1 with TRBJ2-1; TRBD1 agrees at 8 bases. TRBV23-1 is reported as an ORF; its role is uncertain. This CDR3 has 15 residues. V lost 9 bases and J lost 2; bases outside the gene matches: 9. The chain's CDR3 is CARSHGQGPYNEQFF. The DNA for the CDR3 is TGCGCCAGATCCCACGGACAGGGACCCTACAATGAGCAGTTCTTC.